This T cell receptor (beta chain) emerged from a study of T cells after yellow fever vaccination. TCRdb re-called the 5' RACE reads with MiXCR, one entry per CDR3 protein. This sample has about 330,000 distinct CDR3 sequences; roughly 4.3% occur once, and the top ten carry 20% to 25%. The CDR3 has 15 residues. V was trimmed by 4 bases and J by 1 base, leaving 13 bases between them. The germline gives CDR1 SGHRS, CDR2 YFSETQ. This clonotype was seen more than once but under ten times. The starting material was PBMCs, obtained 5 days after the yellow fever booster vaccination. The chain employs TRBV5-1 and TRBJ2-3; D assignment may be TRBD1 or TRBD2 (6 bases each). The receptor was derived from a man aged 18-30 years who received the YFV17D yellow fever vaccine. The CDR3 DNA is TGCGCCAGCAGCGGAGGGGGACTCGGCACAGATACGCAGTATTTT. Residues: CASSGGGLGTDTQYF.